The 14 T cell receptor beta chains below all came from one sample that was sequenced in a study of OX40 agonist ivuxolimab in advanced cancers. Clones were sequenced by immunoSEQ multiplex PCR, and TCRdb holds only the in-frame ones, with some missing. The data show around 57,000 clones, with more than 65% seen just once and around 0.52% held by the top ten. Sequencing was performed on CD4+ or CD8+ T cells sorted from blood, taken in a trial of the OX40 agonist ivuxolimab. These receptors came from an adult with an advanced solid tumor such as melanoma, head and neck, liver or kidney cancer.

The chain joins TRBV7-6 to TRBJ1-5; D ambiguous. Trimming removed 6 bases from V and 0 bases from J, with 12 bases in between. The CDR3 extends over 15 amino acids. Germline CDR1 reads SGHVS; CDR2 reads FNYEAQ. CDR3 sequence reads: CASSSDVDSNQPQHF. CDR3 in DNA: TGTGCCAGCAGTTCGGACGTAGATAGCAATCAGCCCCAGCATTTT.

The chain carries TRBV7-2 and TRBJ2-5, with no clear D. V lost 5 bases to trimming and J lost 5 bases, with 18 bases between them. Germline CDR1 SGHTA, CDR2 FQGNSA. This CDR3 is 15 amino acids long. CDR3: CASSPPLESRETQYF. The DNA for the CDR3 is TGTGCCAGCAGCCCCCCGTTGGAATCGCGGGAGACCCAGTACTTC.

This chain joins TRBV28 and TRBJ1-1; a weak D match, TRBD1 (6 bases). With 10 bases removed from V and 0 bases from J, the gap between germline ends came to 15 bases. The CDR3 runs 14 residues. Germline CDR1 reads MDHEN; CDR2 reads SYDVKM. The CDR3 sequence is CATRPDRMNTEAFF. In DNA form, the CDR3 reads TGTGCCACCAGACCTGACAGGATGAACACTGAAGCTTTCTTT.

CDR3 sequence reads: CASSEDRRGTGMNTEAFF. In DNA, the CDR3 is TGTGCCAGCAGTGAAGATCGGCGGGGTACCGGTATGAACACTGAAGCTTTCTTT. The chain has TRBV6-1 and TRBJ1-1; D call uncertain. Germline V CDR1 and CDR2: MNHNS, SASEGT. The CDR3 runs to 18 residues. Trimming took off 1 base at V and 0 bases at J, with 18 bases between the two ends.

This chain uses TRBV11-2 with TRBJ2-3; the match to TRBD1 covers 7 bases. V was pared by 5 bases and J by 4 bases, with 9 bases of the junction left unmatched. Germline assignment: CDR1 SGHAT and CDR2 FQNNGV. The CDR3 loop spans 15 amino acids. The DNA of the CDR3 is TGTGCCAGCAGCCCAGGCCGGGACAGCGCAGATACGCAGTATTTT. Protein sequence: CASSPGRDSADTQYF.

The chain joins TRBV7-3 to TRBJ2-1, with D possibly TRBD2 on 7 matching bases. The CDR3 is made up of 15 amino acids. CDR1 and CDR2 from the germline V gene are SGHTA and FQGTGA. Trimming took 4 bases from V and 9 from J, leaving 19 bases between them. The CDR3 DNA follows: TGTGCCAGCAGCTCGGGGGGCGGGAACGGAGGTGAGCAGTTCTTC. It is translated as CASSSGGGNGGEQFF.

The table lists this clone with a count of one. J is TRBJ2-7 and V is TRBV28; D may correspond to TRBD1 or TRBD2 (5 bases each). The CDR3 has 14 amino acids. The germline CDR1 and CDR2 sequences are MDHEN and SYDVKM. V was pared by 6 bases and J by 2 bases, with 14 bases between. Here the CDR3 DNA reads TGTGCCAGCAGGTCTGACAGCGGACCCTACGAGCAGTACTTC. As protein: CASRSDSGPYEQYF.

Only a few counts were recorded for this clone. The CDR3 spells CAGAGPNQPQHF. DNA of the CDR3: TGTGCCGGGGCAGGGCCCAATCAGCCCCAGCATTTT. V gene TRBV28 combines with J gene TRBJ1-5, with TRBD1 as a possible D gene (5 bases). The V and J ends lost 11 bases and 3 bases respectively, with 11 bases between them. The CDR3 is 12 amino acids. Looked up from germline, CDR1 is MDHEN and CDR2 is SYDVKM.

The rearrangement links TRBV6-1 to TRBJ2-2; D unclear. Germline assignment: CDR1 MNHNS and CDR2 SASEGT. The CDR3 sequence is 14 residues long. Trimming shortened V by 2 bases and J by 6 bases, and 10 bases separated the two germline ends. CDR3 sequence: CASSEWFGSGELFF. The DNA of the CDR3 is TGTGCCAGCAGTGAATGGTTTGGGTCCGGGGAGCTGTTTTTT.

This clone has a handful of counts. The rearrangement uses TRBV4-1 and TRBJ2-6; 9 bases fit TRBD1. This CDR3 has 18 residues. Germline V lookup: CDR1 MGHRA, CDR2 YSYEKL. V was pared by 3 bases and J by 1 base, with 7 bases of the junction left unmatched. CDR3 in amino acids: CASSQRTGVPSGANVLTF. In nucleotides, the CDR3 is TGCGCCAGCAGCCAGAGGACAGGGGTCCCATCTGGGGCCAACGTCCTGACTTTC.

This chain uses TRBV21-1 with TRBJ2-7; the table gives TRBD2 as D, unverified against the DNA. TRBV21-1 is marked as a pseudogene. This CDR3 is built from 16 residues. In DNA, the CDR3 is TGTGCCAGCAGCCCGCTAGCGGGAGTACGGGGCTACGAGCAGTACTTC. Its translation: CASSPLAGVRGYEQYF.

This rearrangement joins TRBV7-9 to TRBJ1-2, with a tentative D call TRBD1 (6 bases). CDR3 length: 13 amino acids. The germline gives CDR1 SEHNR, CDR2 FQNEAQ (reference sequence). V dropped 8 bases and J dropped 2 bases, with 12 bases sitting between them. CDR3 nucleotides: TGTGCCAGCGGAACAGGGAGCAACTATGGCTACACCTTC. This encodes CASGTGSNYGYTF.

This clone was detected many times. This specimen includes other DNA sequences encoding the same CDR3. This chain connects TRBV30 to TRBJ1-4; the D is unclear. V was shortened by 4 bases and J by 11 bases, with 14 bases between the two germline ends. This CDR3 has 12 amino acids. CDR1 GTSNPN and CDR2 SVGIG come from the germline V gene (reference sequence). The CDR3 loop reads CAWTRAGEKLFF. DNA for the CDR3: TGTGCCTGGACTAGGGCGGGCGAGAAACTGTTTTTT.

This clone came up once. V and J are TRBV5-1 and TRBJ1-1; D might be TRBD1 (5 bases). Germline CDR1 is SGHRS and CDR2 is YFSETQ. Trimming stripped 3 bases from V and 4 bases from J, with 13 bases between. The length of the CDR3 is 14 residues. This chain's CDR3 is CASSSLAGSTEAFF. In DNA, the CDR3 is TGCGCCAGCAGCTCCCTCGCAGGGAGCACTGAAGCTTTCTTT.